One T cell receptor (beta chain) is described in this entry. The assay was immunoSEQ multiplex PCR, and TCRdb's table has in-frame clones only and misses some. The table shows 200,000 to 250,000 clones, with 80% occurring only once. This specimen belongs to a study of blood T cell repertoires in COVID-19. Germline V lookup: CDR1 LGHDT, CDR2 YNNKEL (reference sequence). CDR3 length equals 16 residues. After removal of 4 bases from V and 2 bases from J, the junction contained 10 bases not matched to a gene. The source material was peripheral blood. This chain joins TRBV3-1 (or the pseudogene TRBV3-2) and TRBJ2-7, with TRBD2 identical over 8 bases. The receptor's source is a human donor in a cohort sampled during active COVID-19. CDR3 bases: TGTGCCAGCAGCCGCCCGACACAGCGGGGGCCCTACGAGCAGTACTTC. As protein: CASSRPTQRGPYEQYF.